This T cell receptor (beta chain) was recovered during a study of neurological immune-mediated disorders. TCRdb processed the 5' RACE reads anew with MiXCR; each CDR3 protein has one entry. The data contain around 46,000 distinct CDR3 sequences, around 25% of them singletons. J gave up 7 bases and V 5 bases, and 9 bases lay outside the gene matches. The CDR3 spans 14 residues. Germline loops: CDR1 MNHEY, CDR2 SVGAGI. This clonotype was recorded a few times. Sample: PBMCs. The chain combines TRBV6-5 with TRBJ2-7; 9 bases are shared with TRBD2. This sequence was found in a woman aged 70 to 79 in good health. CDR3 amino acids: CASSPGGRGREQYF. CDR3 nucleotides: TGTGCCAGCAGTCCGGGCGGGAGGGGAAGAGAGCAGTACTTC.